The sample holds a few counts of the clone carrying this T cell receptor beta chain. Its specificity is unknown. This specimen comes from a study of T cell responses to AZD1222 COVID-19 vaccine. On the study more broadly: It was second doses at about 4 or about 12 weeks that were pooled.

Produced via immunoSEQ multiplex PCR; TCRdb's table is partial and in-frame only. The sample yields roughly 70,000 clones, about 88% seen once. The length of the CDR3 is 14 residues. Germline-derived CDR1 and CDR2 are MNHEY and SVGAGI. Germline trimming cut 6 bases from V and 2 bases from J; bases unmatched to any gene: 7. Study observations and caveats: Spike was spanned by vaccine-associated CD4 TCRs, which were dominant at 160-218 and 743-854. It was only five to seven AZD1222 recipients who were seropositive at baseline. Increases in Spike-specific TCR breadth and depth were seen after two AZD1222 doses.

This TCR was recovered from an adult in good health. This sample comprised peripheral blood, obtained on day 0 of AZD1222 vaccination. The chain combines TRBV6-5 with TRBJ2-7; 7 bases map to TRBD1. CDR3 in amino acids: CASSPVQGAYEQYF. CDR3 bases: TGTGCCAGCAGCCCCGTTCAGGGGGCCTACGAGCAGTACTTC.